This TCR beta chain was observed in a study of blood T cell repertoires in COVID-19. The CDR3 sequence is 15 residues long. From germline, CDR1 is SGHRS and CDR2 YFSETQ. V was pared by 3 bases and J by 0 bases, with 11 bases between. Profiled with immunoSEQ multiplex PCR; TCRdb holds only in-frame clones, not every one. This sample has around 200,000 clones, with around 80% found just once. The receptor was derived from a woman aged 80 or older with active or convalescent COVID-19. The chain employs TRBV5-1 and TRBJ2-3, with D maybe TRBD1 (5 bases). The sequencing input was peripheral blood. The CDR3 bases are TGCGCCAGCAGCTCAGGACAAACTAGCACAGATACGCAGTATTTT. Residues: CASSSGQTSTDTQYF.